One sample yielded the 21 T cell receptor beta chains listed below, sequenced in a study of beta chain features in type 1 diabetes. The entirety of the isolated RNA underwent reverse transcription, so expressed TCRB transcripts were sequenced. Measured with immunoSEQ multiplex PCR; TCRdb has only the in-frame clones, and not every one. The sample has about 110,000 clones, 30% to 50% seen once; the top ten hold more than 0.06%. Sequences were obtained from stem cell memory CD4+ T cells from blood. The origin of the receptors is a woman younger than 30 in good health.

Remarks on this clone: This CDR3 is also generated by other DNA sequences in the sample. The chain uses TRBV9 and TRBJ2-3; tentative D call: TRBD2 (5 bases). CDR1 and CDR2 (germline): SGDLS, YYNGEE. Trimming cost V 0 bases and J 4 bases, with 9 bases left between them. The CDR3 length is 14 residues. The CDR3: CASSVGGSADTQYF. CDR3 in DNA: TGTGCCAGCAGCGTAGGAGGGAGCGCAGATACGCAGTATTTT.

The chain recombines TRBV19 with TRBJ2-2; 7 bases are a match to TRBD2. After removal of 8 bases from V and 3 bases from J, the junction contained 6 bases not matched to a gene. There are 14 residues in the CDR3. Germline V CDR1 and CDR2: LNHDA, SQIVND (reference sequence). In DNA form, the CDR3 reads TGTGCCAGTCGTAAGCGGGACTACACCGGGGAGCTGTTTTTT. Translation gives CASRKRDYTGELFF.

The rearrangement uses TRBV4-3 and TRBJ2-1; TRBD2 aligns across 10 bases. V was pared by 4 bases and J by 6 bases, with 15 bases of the junction left unmatched. The CDR3 covers 18 residues. In germline, CDR1 is LGHNA, CDR2 YSLEER. CDR3: CASSPTRRASGRLNEQFF. CDR3 nucleotide sequence: TGCGCCAGCAGCCCCACCCGGAGGGCTAGCGGGAGACTCAATGAGCAGTTCTTC.

The chain links TRBV7-2 to TRBJ1-5; D is unclear. The ends were cut back, 5 bases at V and 0 bases at J, with 11 bases in the middle. This CDR3 region has 15 residues. Germline V gene data show CDR1 as SGHTA and CDR2 as FQGNSA. The CDR3 region is CASSPYIYSNQPQHF. The CDR3 nucleotides read TGTGCCAGCAGCCCGTACATTTATAGCAATCAGCCCCAGCATTTT.

This clone has only a few counts. The rearrangement links TRBV30 to TRBJ2-2; TRBD1 matches 12 bases. Per germline, CDR1 GTSNPN and CDR2 SVGIG (reference sequence). V lost 3 bases, J lost 5 bases, and 13 bases stayed unmatched. The CDR3 has 18 residues. The CDR3, as DNA: TGTGCCTGGAGAGTCGGGACAGGGGGCTTCCAAAGAACCGGGGAGCTGTTTTTT. Encoded protein: CAWRVGTGGFQRTGELFF.

This clone was detected a few times. The chain is built from TRBV29-1 and TRBJ1-1; TRBD1 agrees at 7 bases. The CDR3 consists of 10 residues. Losses at the gene ends were 7 bases for V and 11 bases for J; bases not matched to a gene: 7. The V gene's germline CDR1 is SQVTM and CDR2 ANQGSEA. CDR3: CSGDVRGAFF. CDR3 in DNA: TGCAGCGGGGACGTCAGGGGGGCTTTCTTT.

This clone has only a few counts. This chain joins TRBV18 and TRBJ2-2; no reliable D call. CDR1 and CDR2 from the germline V gene are KGHSH and LQKENI. The CDR3 length is 13 residues. Trimming took off 2 bases at V and 6 bases at J, with 7 bases between the two ends. In nucleotides, the CDR3 is TGTGCCAGCTCACCAAAGAGTTCCGGGGAGCTGTTTTTT. This sequence encodes CASSPKSSGELFF.

The chain is built from TRBV7-9 and TRBJ2-1; 11 nucleotides match TRBD1. The trim removed 2 bases at V and 8 bases at J, leaving 2 bases unmatched. The CDR3 covers 14 residues. CDR1 SEHNR and CDR2 FQNEAQ come from the germline V gene (reference sequence). CDR3 in amino acids: CASSLRTGGYEQFF. The CDR3 nucleotides are TGTGCCAGCAGCTTACGGACAGGGGGCTATGAGCAGTTCTTC.

This clone has more than one count but fewer than ten. The gene calls are TRBV29-1 and TRBJ2-1; TRBD2 matches at 14 bases. Germline assignment: CDR1 SQVTM and CDR2 ANQGSEA. With 4 bases clipped from V and 8 bases from J, the junction kept 10 bases outside the gene matches. The CDR3 covers 16 residues. The CDR3 DNA follows: TGCAGCGTTGCAAAGGGTGGACTAGCGGGAGGATATGAGCAGTTCTTC. Amino acids: CSVAKGGLAGGYEQFF.

The chain recombines TRBV7-9 with TRBJ2-2; tentative D call: TRBD1 (6 bases). Germline V gives CDR1 SEHNR, CDR2 FQNEAQ (reference sequence). Trimming pared 5 bases from V and 7 bases from J, leaving 17 bases between. The length of the CDR3 is 15 residues. CDR3 region: CASSGLTGTVGELFF. For the CDR3, the DNA is TGTGCCAGCAGCGGATTGACAGGAACCGTCGGGGAGCTGTTTTTT.

The chain combines TRBV28 with TRBJ1-5; TRBD1 matches at 7 bases. V lost 5 bases and J lost 3; bases outside the gene matches: 4. This CDR3 spans 14 amino acids. Germline CDR1 reads MDHEN; CDR2 reads SYDVKM. In DNA form, the CDR3 reads TGTGCCAGCAGTATGGGACAGCCCAATCAGCCCCAGCATTTT. It yields the protein CASSMGQPNQPQHF.

Here the CDR3 reads CAATGGPGQPQHF. The CDR3 DNA reads TGTGCCGCGACAGGGGGTCCGGGTCAGCCCCAGCATTTT. V usage is TRBV2 and J usage is TRBJ1-5; TRBD1 matches 9 bases. Germline loops: CDR1 SNHLY, CDR2 FYNNEI. The junction had 8 bases not matched to a gene; V was cut back by 11 bases and J by 6 bases. The length of the CDR3 is 13 residues.

The DNA of the CDR3 is TGTGCCAGCAGCCGATCCCGGACAGCTGAGCAGTTCTTC. Protein sequence: CASSRSRTAEQFF. This chain joins TRBV27 and TRBJ2-1; tentative D call: TRBD1 (6 bases). Trimming shortened V by 6 bases and J by 9 bases, and 15 bases separated the two germline ends. CDR1 is MNHEY and CDR2 is SMNVEV in the germline V gene (reference sequence). The CDR3 covers 13 residues.

The chain couples TRBV7-8 to TRBJ1-2; 7 bases agree with TRBD1. Germline V gene sequence: CDR1 SGHVS, CDR2 FQNEAQ. V shed 5 bases and J 6 bases; nucleotides not matched to a gene: 3. CDR3 length: 12 residues. This CDR3 is CASSRGTDGYTF. CDR3 in DNA: TGTGCCAGCAGCCGCGGGACAGATGGCTACACCTTC.

This rearrangement joins TRBV1 to TRBJ1-5; the table assigns TRBD1, which was not confirmed against the DNA. TRBV1 is recorded as a pseudogene. CDR3 length: 16 residues. The CDR3 loop is CTSSQEGGKDGQPQHF. CDR3 DNA: TGCACCAGCAGCCAAGAAGGGGGTAAGGATGGTCAGCCCCAGCATTTT.

V gene TRBV28 combines with J gene TRBJ1-4, with D perhaps matching TRBD1 (6 bases). Germline V gives CDR1 MDHEN, CDR2 SYDVKM. This CDR3 contains 14 residues. Trimming left V 11 bases short and J 5 bases short, with 18 bases between. Written as DNA, the CDR3 is TGTGCCTCCTTTGGGGGGGCCACGAATGAAAAACTGTTTTTT. Amino acids: CASFGGATNEKLFF.

V is TRBV4-3 and J is TRBJ2-2; 7 bases line up with TRBD2. Germline V gene lookup returns CDR1 LGHNA and CDR2 YSLEER. This CDR3 is built from 14 residues. With V trimmed by 4 bases and J by 5 bases, 4 bases remained unmatched. CDR3 coding DNA: TGCGCCAGCAGCCGAACCGGGAGGACCGGGGAGCTGTTTTTT. This translates into CASSRTGRTGELFF.

The chain carries TRBV18 and TRBJ1-4; D perhaps matches TRBD1 (5 bases). The CDR3 has 14 amino acids. CDR1 and CDR2 from the germline V gene are KGHSH and LQKENI. V lost 2 bases and J lost 2, with 6 bases in between. CDR3 sequence (DNA): TGTGCCAGCTCACCAAGGGGCACTAATGAAAAACTGTTTTTT. It translates to CASSPRGTNEKLFF.

This clone was picked up a small number of times. V is TRBV25-1 and J is TRBJ1-3, with D unresolved. CDR1 and CDR2 (germline): MGHDK, SYGVNS. Trimming took 2 bases from V and 4 from J, leaving 6 bases between them. CDR3 size: 13 residues. The CDR3 coding sequence is TGTGCCAGCAGTGAAAGGAGGGGAAACACCATATATTTT. This translates into CASSERRGNTIYF.

This clone was detected a few times. CDR3 nucleotides: TGTGCCAGCAGTTTATTTGGGAAGTGGCAGGGCCAAGAGACCCAGTACTTC. Translation gives CASSLFGKWQGQETQYF. The chain links TRBV27 to TRBJ2-5, with D perhaps matching TRBD1 (5 bases). The germline V gene has CDR1 MNHEY and CDR2 SMNVEV (reference sequence). V shed 1 base and J shed 1 base, with 16 bases lying between them. This CDR3 spans 17 amino acids.

The rearrangement joins TRBV11-3 to TRBJ2-3, with no clear D. The CDR3 totals 13 residues. Trimming left V 0 bases short and J 2 bases short, with 3 bases between. Germline CDR1 reads SGHNT; CDR2 reads YENEEA. In DNA form, the CDR3 reads TGTGCCAGCAGCTTAGATCTCACAGATACGCAGTATTTT. Its protein product is CASSLDLTDTQYF.